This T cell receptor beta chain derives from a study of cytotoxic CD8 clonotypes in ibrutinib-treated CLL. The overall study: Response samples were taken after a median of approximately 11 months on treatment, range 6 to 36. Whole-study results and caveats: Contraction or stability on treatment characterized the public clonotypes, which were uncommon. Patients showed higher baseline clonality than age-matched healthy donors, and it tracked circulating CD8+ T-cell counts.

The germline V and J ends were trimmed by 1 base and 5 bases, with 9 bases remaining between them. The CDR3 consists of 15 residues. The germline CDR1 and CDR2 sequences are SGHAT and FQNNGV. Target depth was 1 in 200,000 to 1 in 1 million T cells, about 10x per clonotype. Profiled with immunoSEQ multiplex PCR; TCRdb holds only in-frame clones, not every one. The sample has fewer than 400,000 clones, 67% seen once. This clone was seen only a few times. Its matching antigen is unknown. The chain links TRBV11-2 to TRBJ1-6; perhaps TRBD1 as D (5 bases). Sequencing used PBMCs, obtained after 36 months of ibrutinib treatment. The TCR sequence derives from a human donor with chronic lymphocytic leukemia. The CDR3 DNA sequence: TGTGCCAGCAGCTTAGGGGGGACGGATAATTCACCCCTCCACTTT. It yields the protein CASSLGGTDNSPLHF. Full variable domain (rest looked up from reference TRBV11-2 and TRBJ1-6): EAGVAQSPRYKIIEKRQSVAFWCNPISGHATLYWYQQILGQGPKLLIQFQNNGVVDDSQLPKDRFSAERLKGVDSTLKIQPAKLEDSAVYLCASSLGGTDNSPLHFGNGTRLTVT.